This TCR beta chain is drawn from a study of STAT5B mutations in CD4+ large granular lymphocyte leukemia. The V segment lost 1 base and the J segment 6 bases; nucleotides outside the gene matches: 8. Germline CDR1 and CDR2: SGHAT and FQDESV (reference sequence). CDR3 length equals 16 residues. Study outcomes and limitations: Without putative leukemic clones, patient CD4-sorted repertoires remained more clonal than healthy CD4+ repertoires. About 24% of private leukemic clonotypes occurred rarely in other patients' non-leukemic repertoires.

Clones were sequenced by immunoSEQ multiplex PCR, and TCRdb holds only the in-frame ones, with some missing. The sample shows about 33,000 clones, approximately 74% of them seen only once. As for this clone: Its target is not known.

The chain has TRBV11-1 and TRBJ2-1, with TRBD1 matching 8 bases. The sequenced sample consisted of CD4+ T cells from blood buffy coats. The TCR comes from a human donor in good health. The CDR3 loop is CASSLGQGAGVNEQFF. DNA of the CDR3: TGTGCCAGCAGCTTAGGTCAGGGGGCAGGGGTCAATGAGCAGTTCTTC. The variable domain in full, completed from reference TRBV11-1 and TRBJ2-1, reads EAEVAQSPRYKITEKSQAVAFWCDPISGHATLYWYRQILGQGPELLVQFQDESVVDDSQLPKDRFSAERLKGVDSTLKIQPAELGDSAMYLCASSLGQGAGVNEQFFGPGTRLTVL.